A selection of T cell receptor beta chains follows, all from one sample in a study of blood T cell repertoires in COVID-19. The protocol was immunoSEQ multiplex PCR, while the TCRdb copy is restricted to in-frame clones and leaves out a portion. The table records around 300,000 clones, approximately 90% of them present only once. The sample consisted of peripheral blood. These receptors were collected from a woman between 25 and 40 years old with COVID-19, enrolled during active disease. The CDR3 runs from the conserved cysteine through the conserved F or W. D genes are given only for firm matches. Some rows mark clone size as missing; the rest say once, few, many or name a class of expanded clone.

cdr3_aa cdr3_nt d_call clone_size j_call v_call
CASSSPSGREGTQYF TGTGCCAGCAGTTCTCCTAGCGGGAGGGAGGGGACCCAGTACTTC TRBD2 - TRBJ2-5 TRBV6-5
CASSVGGSNEQFF TGTGCCAGCAGTGTTGGTGGGAGTAATGAGCAGTTCTTC - - TRBJ2-1 TRBV27
CSVEDWEGDEQYF TGCAGCGTTGAAGATTGGGAAGGGGACGAGCAGTACTTC - - TRBJ2-7 TRBV29-1
CASSLTGDRLFF TGCGCCAGCAGCTTAACGGGCGACAGGCTGTTTTTT - - TRBJ1-4 TRBV5-1
CSASRGYEQFF TGCAGTGCTAGTAGGGGCTATGAGCAGTTCTTC - - TRBJ2-1 TRBV20-1
CASSHRGAEAFF TGTGCCAGCAGTCACAGGGGAGCTGAAGCTTTCTTT TRBD1 - TRBJ1-1 TRBV6-6
CASSFGTRRETQYF TGTGCCAGCAGTTTTGGGACTAGGCGAGAGACCCAGTACTTC TRBD2 few TRBJ2-5 TRBV27
CASSSQTSGTTDTQYF TGTGCCAGCAGTTCACAGACTAGCGGGACCACAGATACGCAGTATTTT TRBD2 - TRBJ2-3 TRBV6-5
CAISETGFEGGTEAFF TGTGCCATCAGTGAGACAGGCTTTGAAGGGGGCACTGAAGCTTTCTTT - - TRBJ1-1 TRBV10-3
CASSKGQTGGQPQHF TGTGCCAGTAGTAAGGGACAGACTGGCGGTCAGCCCCAGCATTTT TRBD1 - TRBJ1-5 TRBV19
CAWSVGRSGNTIYF TGTGCCTGGAGTGTTGGGAGGTCTGGAAACACCATATATTTT - - TRBJ1-3 TRBV30
CASSLSPENEQFF TGTGCCAGCAGCTTATCTCCAGAAAATGAGCAGTTCTTC - - TRBJ2-1 TRBV11-2
CASSRGTGDYEQYF TGTGCCAGCAGCCGCGGGACAGGGGACTACGAGCAGTACTTC TRBD1 - TRBJ2-7 TRBV3-1/TRBV3-2
CATSAGTQGETYNEQFF TGTGCCACCAGTGCCGGGACACAGGGGGAGACCTACAATGAGCAGTTCTTC TRBD1 - TRBJ2-1 TRBV24-1
CASRMDRVGSGNTIYF TGTGCCAGCAGAATGGACAGGGTCGGTTCTGGAAACACCATATATTTT TRBD1 - TRBJ1-3 TRBV4-2
CASYRQGYMEGYTF TGTGCTAGTTATAGACAGGGATATATGGAGGGCTACACCTTC TRBD1 - TRBJ1-2 TRBV12-5
CASRTGQTEAFF TGTGCCAGCAGAACAGGGCAGACTGAAGCTTTCTTT - - TRBJ1-1 TRBV25-1
CARAPHDEQFF TGTGCCAGGGCCCCCCACGATGAGCAGTTCTTC - - TRBJ2-1 TRBV6-4
CASSSRGTGANVLTF TGTGCCAGCAGCTCCAGGGGGACTGGGGCCAACGTCCTGACTTTC TRBD1 - TRBJ2-6 TRBV11-2
CASPEGQGAHEQYF TGTGCCAGCCCAGAGGGACAGGGAGCCCACGAGCAGTACTTC TRBD1 - TRBJ2-7 TRBV2
CASSQDLGGSGWSTDTQYF TGTGCCAGCAGCCAAGATCTGGGAGGGAGCGGTTGGAGCACAGATACGCAGTATTTT TRBD2 - TRBJ2-3 TRBV4-2